A selection of T cell receptor beta chains follows, all from one sample in a study of response to subunit inactivated influenza vaccine. In TCRdb, the RT-PCR reads were re-called with MiXCR into one record per CDR3 protein. This table holds around 520,000 distinct CDR3 sequences, about an eighth found once. The input for sequencing was PBMCs from blood, taken on the day of vaccination. The receptor source for this set is a man in his fifties who received an inactivated influenza vaccine. Each CDR3 is given with its conserved first and last residue. Each record gives: V gene, J gene, D gene, clone size, CDR3 protein, CDR3 DNA. A D gene is named only where the DNA matches it firmly. Size is omitted from some rows. Given values are once, few, many or a class for expanded clones.

>TRBV11-2|TRBJ2-1|TRBD2|few
CASSLGGRAFDEQFF
TGTGCCAGCAGCTTAGGCGGGAGGGCCTTCGATGAGCAGTTCTTC
>TRBV2|TRBJ2-1|NA|few
CASSEIGFRNEQFF
TGTGCCAGCAGTGAAATCGGATTCAGGAATGAGCAGTTCTTC
>TRBV7-2|TRBJ2-3|NA|NA
CASSFGGAWDTQYF
TGTGCCAGCAGCTTTGGGGGGGCCTGGGATACGCAGTATTTT
>TRBV9|TRBJ2-1|TRBD2|few
CASSAQGLAGALEQFF
TGTGCCAGCAGCGCCCAGGGACTAGCGGGAGCTCTTGAGCAGTTCTTC
>TRBV5-1|TRBJ2-7|TRBD1|few
CASSRAQTGENYEQYF
TGCGCCAGCAGCCGAGCTCAGACAGGGGAAAACTACGAGCAGTACTTC
>TRBV12-3/TRBV12-4|TRBJ1-2|TRBD1|NA
CASSMTGGGYGYTF
TGTGCCAGCAGTATGACAGGGGGAGGCTATGGCTACACCTTC
>TRBV20-1|TRBJ2-7|TRBD2|few
CSARGLASYEQYF
TGCAGTGCTAGAGGACTAGCATCATACGAGCAGTACTTC
>TRBV20-1|TRBJ2-1|NA|few
CSAREDRKNEQFF
TGCAGTGCTAGGGAAGACAGAAAGAATGAGCAGTTCTTC
>TRBV15|TRBJ2-1|TRBD2|many
CATSRDLGLADYNEQFF
TGTGCCACCAGCAGAGATCTCGGACTAGCGGATTACAATGAGCAGTTCTTC
>TRBV12-3/TRBV12-4|TRBJ2-1|TRBD2|many
CASSPDSGGGYQFF
TGTGCCAGCAGTCCAGATAGCGGGGGGGGCTATCAGTTCTTC
>TRBV12-3/TRBV12-4|TRBJ2-1|NA|NA
CASSWPGGGLPDEQFF
TGTGCCAGCAGTTGGCCGGGTGGGGGGTTGCCCGATGAGCAGTTCTTC
>TRBV6-2/TRBV6-3|TRBJ2-1|NA|NA
CASSSEGGAPDEQFF
TGTGCCAGCAGTTCCGAAGGGGGGGCCCCCGATGAGCAGTTCTTC
>TRBV12-3/TRBV12-4|TRBJ2-3|NA|many
CASSPWGGAQYF
TGTGCCAGCAGCCCCTGGGGCGGTGCGCAGTATTTT
>TRBV3-1|TRBJ2-2|TRBD2|few
CASSQASGSRYTGELFF
TGTGCCAGCAGCCAAGCTAGCGGGAGTAGGTACACCGGGGAGCTGTTTTTT
>TRBV20-1|TRBJ2-5|NA|few
CSARDWQETQYF
TGCAGTGCTAGGGACTGGCAAGAGACCCAGTACTTC
>TRBV11-1|TRBJ2-7|NA|few
CASSLEGRARAYSYEQYF
TGTGCCAGCAGCTTAGAGGGTCGCGCCCGGGCTTACTCCTACGAGCAGTACTTC
>TRBV11-2|TRBJ2-1|TRBD2|NA
CASSSLRGTYNEQFF
TGTGCCAGCAGCTCCCTGCGGGGGACTTACAATGAGCAGTTCTTC
>TRBV4-3|TRBJ2-1|TRBD1|few
CASSQDQVGQGDYNEQFF
TGCGCCAGCAGCCAAGATCAAGTGGGACAGGGGGACTACAATGAGCAGTTCTTC
>TRBV7-2|TRBJ2-5|TRBD2|few
CASSLLAGDIETQYF
TGTGCCAGCAGCTTACTAGCGGGGGATATAGAGACCCAGTACTTC
>TRBV3-1|TRBJ1-5|NA|NA
CASSQVPGQPQHF
TGTGCCAGCAGCCAAGTGCCAGGGCAGCCCCAGCATTTT
>TRBV29-1|TRBJ2-7|NA|NA
CSVVTVDSGAYEQYF
TGCAGCGTTGTGACAGTGGACAGTGGGGCCTACGAGCAGTACTTC
>TRBV7-6|TRBJ2-3|TRBD2|NA
CASSLGVPAGTSTDTQYF
TGTGCCAGCAGCTTAGGAGTTCCAGCGGGAACTAGCACAGATACGCAGTATTTT
>TRBV29-1|TRBJ2-6|NA|few
CSVEGSSGANVLTF
TGCAGCGTCGAGGGGTCCTCTGGGGCCAACGTCCTGACTTTC
>TRBV20-1|TRBJ2-5|TRBD2|few
CSAQGLAGGGETQYF
TGCAGTGCTCAGGGACTAGCGGGGGGTGGAGAGACCCAGTACTTC
>TRBV2|TRBJ2-2|TRBD1|NA
CASRGGQGRNTGELFF
TGTGCCAGCAGGGGGGGACAGGGGCGGAACACCGGGGAGCTGTTTTTT